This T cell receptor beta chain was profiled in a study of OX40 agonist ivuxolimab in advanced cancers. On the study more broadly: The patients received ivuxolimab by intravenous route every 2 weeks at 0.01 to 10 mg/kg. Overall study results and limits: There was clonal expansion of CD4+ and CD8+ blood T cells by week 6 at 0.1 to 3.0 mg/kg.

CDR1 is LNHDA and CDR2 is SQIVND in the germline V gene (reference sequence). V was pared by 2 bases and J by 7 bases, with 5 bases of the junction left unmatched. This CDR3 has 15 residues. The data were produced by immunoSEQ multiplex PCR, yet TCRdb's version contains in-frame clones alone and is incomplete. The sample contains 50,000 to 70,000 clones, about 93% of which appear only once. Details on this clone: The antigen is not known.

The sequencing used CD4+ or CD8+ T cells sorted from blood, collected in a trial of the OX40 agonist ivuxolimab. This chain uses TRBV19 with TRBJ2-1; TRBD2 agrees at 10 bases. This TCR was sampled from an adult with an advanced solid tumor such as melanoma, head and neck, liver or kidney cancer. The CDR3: CASSILAGESNEQFF. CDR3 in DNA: TGTGCCAGTAGTATACTAGCGGGAGAGAGTAATGAGCAGTTCTTC.